One sample yielded the 15 T cell receptor beta chains listed below, sequenced in a study of synovial regulatory T cells in juvenile arthritis. Clones were sequenced by immunoSEQ multiplex PCR, and TCRdb holds only the in-frame ones, with some missing. In total, the table holds roughly 9,900 clones. The source material was Treg cells from blood. This sample's subset: remaining (HLA-DR-negative) circulating blood Treg cells. These receptors came from a donor aged 2-35 years with juvenile idiopathic arthritis.

This chain links TRBV7-9 with TRBJ1-1; TCRdb indicates TRBD1, and absent DNA this call remains unverified. Germline V lookup: CDR1 SEHNR, CDR2 FQNEAQ (reference sequence). This CDR3 region has 14 residues. The DNA is unrecorded. The CDR3 here is CASSLDQGNTEAFF.

This sequence joins TRBV5-1 and TRBJ2-7; as DNA is missing, the TRBD2 call by TCRdb cannot be tested. The CDR3 has 14 amino acids. DNA was not recorded. Germline assignment: CDR1 SGHRS and CDR2 YFSETQ. The CDR3 loop reads CASSWRTSGYEQYF.

The J gene is TRBJ2-7, the V gene TRBV19; there is no DNA to check the TCRdb D call of TRBD2. Germline V gene lookup returns CDR1 LNHDA and CDR2 SQIVND (reference sequence). The CDR3 runs to 12 residues. No DNA sequence is on record. Here the CDR3 reads CASKRFLYEQYF.

The chain carries TRBV6-5 and TRBJ2-1. The CDR3 is made up of 15 amino acids. No DNA is recorded. Per germline, CDR1 MNHEY and CDR2 SVGAGI. CDR3 amino acids: CASSRRYGVENEQFF.

This sequence joins TRBV28 and TRBJ2-5. This CDR3 region has 13 residues. The coding DNA is unavailable. Germline CDR1 and CDR2: MDHEN and SYDVKM. The CDR3 sequence: CASSSTLQETQYF.

The V call is TRBV5-1, the J call TRBJ1-1. The V gene's germline CDR1 is SGHRS and CDR2 YFSETQ. This CDR3 comprises 13 residues. Only the protein sequence is given. CDR3 residues: CASSLIEATEAFF.

The chain employs TRBV5-6 and TRBJ1-1; the D gene TCRdb calls, TRBD1, cannot be checked with no DNA. The CDR3 is 14 residues long. Only the protein is on record. From germline, CDR1 is SGHDT and CDR2 YYEEEE. Here the CDR3 reads CASGDRGVDTEAFF.

The chain joins TRBV6-6 to TRBJ2-7; absent DNA, TCRdb's TRBD1 call cannot be checked. From germline, CDR1 is MNHNY and CDR2 SVGAGI (reference sequence). This CDR3 has 15 residues. Only the protein sequence is given. The CDR3 region is CASSWPTGQGYEQYF.

This chain uses TRBV12-2 with TRBJ1-5; TCRdb calls TRBD1, which cannot be checked without DNA. TRBV12-2 is termed a pseudogene. CDR3 size: 17 residues. This entry has no DNA. The CDR3 sequence: CASRLAGSSISNQPQHF.

The chain is built from TRBV5-4 and TRBJ2-2. CDR1 SGHNT and CDR2 YYREEE come from the germline V gene (reference sequence). The CDR3 extends over 13 amino acids. The nucleotide record is missing. CDR3: CASSSRNTGELFF.

The chain carries TRBV5-1 and TRBJ1-3. CDR1 is SGHRS and CDR2 is YFSETQ in the germline V gene. The CDR3 is 11 residues long. The record lacks a DNA sequence. The CDR3 reads CASNGGNTIYF.

This chain links TRBV5-5 with TRBJ1-1; the TCRdb call, TRBD1, lacks DNA for checking. Germline CDR1 reads SGHKS; CDR2 reads YYEKEE (reference sequence). This CDR3 spans 13 amino acids. No coding sequence is recorded. CDR3 in amino acids: CASSLDRNTEAFF.

The chain's CDR3 is CASSPRDGTYEQYF. This sequence joins TRBV7-9 and TRBJ2-7. CDR3 length equals 14 residues. The DNA is unrecorded. Germline V gene lookup returns CDR1 SEHNR and CDR2 FQNEAQ (reference sequence). The entire variable domain, with the rest obtained from reference TRBV7-9 and TRBJ2-7, is as follows: DTGVSQNPRHKITKRGQNVTFRCDPISEHNRLYWYRQTLGQGPEFLTYFQNEAQLEKSRLLSDRFSAERPKGSFSTLEIQRTEQGDSAMYLCASSPRDGTYEQYFGPGTRLTVT.

The CDR3 sequence is CASSLALTTENSPLHF. The chain couples TRBV7-9 to TRBJ1-6. The CDR3 has 16 amino acids. The DNA sequence is not available. Germline CDR1 and CDR2: SEHNR and FQNEAQ (reference sequence).

The chain has TRBV27 and TRBJ1-4; TCRdb selects TRBD1, and the lack of DNA leaves this call unchecked. Germline V gives CDR1 MNHEY, CDR2 SMNVEV (reference sequence). CDR3 length: 15 residues. No DNA sequence is on record. CDR3 loop: CASSPWGTGREKLFF.